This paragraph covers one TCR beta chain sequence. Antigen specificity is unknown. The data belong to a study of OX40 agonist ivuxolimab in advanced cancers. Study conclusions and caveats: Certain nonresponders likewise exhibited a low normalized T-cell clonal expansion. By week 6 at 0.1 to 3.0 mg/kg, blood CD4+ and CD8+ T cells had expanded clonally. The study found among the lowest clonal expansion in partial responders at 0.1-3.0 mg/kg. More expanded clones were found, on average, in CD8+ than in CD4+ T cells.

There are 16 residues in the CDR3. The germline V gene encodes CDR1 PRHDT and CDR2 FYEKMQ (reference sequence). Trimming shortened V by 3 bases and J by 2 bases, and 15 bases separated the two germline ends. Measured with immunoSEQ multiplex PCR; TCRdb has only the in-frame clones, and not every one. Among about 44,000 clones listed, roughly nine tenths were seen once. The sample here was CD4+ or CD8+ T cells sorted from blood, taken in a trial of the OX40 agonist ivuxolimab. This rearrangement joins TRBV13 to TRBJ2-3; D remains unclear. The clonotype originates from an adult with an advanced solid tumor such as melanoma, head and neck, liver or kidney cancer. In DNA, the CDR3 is TGTGCCAGCAGCTTTGGCCCCCTGAATCCCACAGATACGCAGTATTTT. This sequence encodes CASSFGPLNPTDTQYF.